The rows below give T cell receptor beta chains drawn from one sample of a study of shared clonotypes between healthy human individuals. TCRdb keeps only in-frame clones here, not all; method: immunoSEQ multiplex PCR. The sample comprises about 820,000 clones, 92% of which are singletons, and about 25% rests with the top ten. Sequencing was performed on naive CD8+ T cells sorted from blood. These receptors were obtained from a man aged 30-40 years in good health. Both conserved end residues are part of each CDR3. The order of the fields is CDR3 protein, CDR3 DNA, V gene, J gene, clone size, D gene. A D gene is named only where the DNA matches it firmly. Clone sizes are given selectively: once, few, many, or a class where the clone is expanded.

CDR3 protein: CASRPLAGVDEQFF
CDR3 DNA: TGTGCCAGTAGGCCACTAGCGGGAGTGGACGAGCAGTTCTTC
V gene: TRBV19
J gene: TRBJ2-1
clone size: -
D gene: TRBD2

CDR3 protein: CASSLRGGEQFF
CDR3 DNA: TGTGCCAGCAGTTTACGGGGCGGGGAGCAGTTCTTC
V gene: TRBV27
J gene: TRBJ2-1
clone size: -
D gene: -

CDR3 protein: CASSLTLVSSYNEQFF
CDR3 DNA: TGTGCCAGCAGCTTAACTCTCGTCAGCTCCTACAATGAGCAGTTCTTC
V gene: TRBV7-3
J gene: TRBJ2-1
clone size: -
D gene: -

CDR3 protein: CASSPRTSGSIRGTDTQYF
CDR3 DNA: TGTGCCAGCAGCCCTAGGACTAGCGGGAGTATTCGGGGCACAGATACGCAGTATTTT
V gene: TRBV7-9
J gene: TRBJ2-3
clone size: -
D gene: TRBD2

CDR3 protein: CAIRSGGYLSYEQYF
CDR3 DNA: TGTGCCATCAGGTCCGGGGGATACCTATCCTACGAGCAGTACTTC
V gene: TRBV10-3
J gene: TRBJ2-7
clone size: -
D gene: -

CDR3 protein: CASSSRRLNSYEQYF
CDR3 DNA: TGTGCCAGCAGTTCCCGCCGTTTGAACTCTTACGAGCAGTACTTC
V gene: TRBV28
J gene: TRBJ2-7
clone size: -
D gene: -

CDR3 protein: CASSSPRSHRASTDTQYF
CDR3 DNA: TGTGCCAGCAGCTCCCCCCGGTCCCACAGGGCTAGCACAGATACGCAGTATTTT
V gene: TRBV7-9
J gene: TRBJ2-3
clone size: -
D gene: -

CDR3 protein: CASSEGSGANVLTF
CDR3 DNA: TGTGCCAGCAGCGAGGGGTCTGGGGCCAACGTCCTGACTTTC
V gene: TRBV7-3
J gene: TRBJ2-6
clone size: -
D gene: -

CDR3 protein: CSATSGYEQFF
CDR3 DNA: TGCAGTGCTACCTCCGGGTATGAGCAGTTCTTC
V gene: TRBV20-1
J gene: TRBJ2-1
clone size: -
D gene: -

CDR3 protein: CASSQEGPSGGSYEQYF
CDR3 DNA: TGTGCCAGCAGCCAAGAAGGGCCCAGCGGGGGCTCCTACGAGCAGTACTTC
V gene: TRBV7-9
J gene: TRBJ2-7
clone size: -
D gene: TRBD2

CDR3 protein: CASSLFQSSYNEQFF
CDR3 DNA: TGCGCCAGCAGCTTGTTTCAAAGCTCCTACAATGAGCAGTTCTTC
V gene: TRBV5-1
J gene: TRBJ2-1
clone size: -
D gene: -

CDR3 protein: CASSPQPQHF
CDR3 DNA: TGTGCCAGCAGCCCCCAGCCCCAGCATTTT
V gene: TRBV21-1
J gene: TRBJ1-5
clone size: -
D gene: -

CDR3 protein: CASSESVRGKGEQYF
CDR3 DNA: TGCGCCAGCAGTGAGTCGGTGAGGGGCAAGGGCGAGCAGTACTTC
V gene: TRBV10-1
J gene: TRBJ2-7
clone size: -
D gene: -

CDR3 protein: CASSSKDRWERAFF
CDR3 DNA: TGTGCCAGCAGTTCTAAGGACAGGTGGGAGAGGGCTTTCTTT
V gene: TRBV28
J gene: TRBJ1-1
clone size: -
D gene: TRBD1

CDR3 protein: CASSGADTQYF
CDR3 DNA: TGTGCCAGCAGTGGGGCGGATACGCAGTATTTT
V gene: TRBV25-1
J gene: TRBJ2-3
clone size: -
D gene: -

CDR3 protein: CASSARTRVEQYF
CDR3 DNA: TGTGCCAGTAGTGCGCGGACCAGGGTTGAGCAGTACTTC
V gene: TRBV19
J gene: TRBJ2-7
clone size: -
D gene: -

CDR3 protein: CASSQAVAGVYEQYF
CDR3 DNA: TGCGCCAGCAGCCAAGCCGTAGCGGGAGTCTACGAGCAGTACTTC
V gene: TRBV4-3
J gene: TRBJ2-7
clone size: -
D gene: TRBD2

CDR3 protein: CASSSSGNSYEQYF
CDR3 DNA: TGTGCCAGCAGCTCTAGCGGGAACTCCTACGAGCAGTACTTC
V gene: TRBV7-9
J gene: TRBJ2-7
clone size: -
D gene: TRBD2

CDR3 protein: CSVEDRHYGYTF
CDR3 DNA: TGCAGCGTTGAGGACAGACACTATGGCTACACCTTC
V gene: TRBV29-1
J gene: TRBJ1-2
clone size: -
D gene: -

CDR3 protein: CASRVSVASYEQYF
CDR3 DNA: TGTGCCAGCAGGGTATCGGTCGCCTCCTACGAGCAGTACTTC
V gene: TRBV6-1
J gene: TRBJ2-7
clone size: once
D gene: -

CDR3 protein: CASSVLGGRNEQFF
CDR3 DNA: TGTGCCAGCAGCGTACTCGGGGGCCGAAATGAGCAGTTCTTC
V gene: TRBV9
J gene: TRBJ2-1
clone size: -
D gene: -

CDR3 protein: CASSSKSPNYGYTF
CDR3 DNA: TGTGCCAGCAGCAGTAAATCTCCCAACTATGGCTACACCTTC
V gene: TRBV21-1
J gene: TRBJ1-2
clone size: -
D gene: -

CDR3 protein: CASSLGDRVFKDTQYF
CDR3 DNA: TGTGCCAGCAGTTTGGGGGACAGGGTGTTTAAAGATACGCAGTATTTT
V gene: TRBV28
J gene: TRBJ2-3
clone size: -
D gene: TRBD1

CDR3 protein: CSVEEQETQYF
CDR3 DNA: TGCAGCGTTGAAGAGCAAGAGACCCAGTACTTC
V gene: TRBV29-1
J gene: TRBJ2-5
clone size: -
D gene: -

CDR3 protein: CASSPSGQASYEQYF
CDR3 DNA: TGTGCCAGCAGCCCCTCGGGACAGGCCTCCTACGAGCAGTACTTC
V gene: TRBV6-6
J gene: TRBJ2-7
clone size: -
D gene: TRBD1

CDR3 protein: CSVTRSSTYEQYF
CDR3 DNA: TGCAGCGTCACTCGGTCCTCGACCTACGAGCAGTACTTC
V gene: TRBV29-1
J gene: TRBJ2-7
clone size: once
D gene: -

CDR3 protein: CASSLGDRDSEAFF
CDR3 DNA: TGTGCCAGCAGCTTAGGGGACAGGGACTCTGAAGCTTTCTTT
V gene: TRBV7-9
J gene: TRBJ1-1
clone size: -
D gene: TRBD1

CDR3 protein: CASSYSLTSGSEETQYF
CDR3 DNA: TGCGCCAGCAGCTACTCCTTGACTAGCGGGAGTGAAGAGACCCAGTACTTC
V gene: TRBV5-1
J gene: TRBJ2-5
clone size: -
D gene: TRBD2